This entry lists 4 T cell receptor beta chains sequenced from one sample in a study of T cells in Graves' hyperthyroidism and ophthalmopathy (dated 2019 in TCRdb). Libraries came from multiplex PCR. TCRdb lists the instrument as Illumina HiSeq 2000. Amplification of TCR beta CDR3 regions was carried out from RNA transcripts. The TCR CDR3 was subjected to a first round of RT-PCR using the HTBI primer set and the Qiagen OneStep RT-PCR kit. The raw public data were reprocessed by TCRdb itself: fastp quality trimming at Q25, MiXCR clonotype calling, in-frame beta chains only. Rows with a matching CDR3 protein are joined into one entry that keeps the most common DNA and genes. The sample data list under 450,000 distinct CDR3 sequences, and more than 15% of these were observed just once. The ten largest clones add up to 12% to 15% of the sample. The material sequenced was blood. These receptors were taken from a woman younger than 35 with Graves' hyperthyroidism.

This clonotype was observed at least ten times. V is TRBV5-1 and J is TRBJ2-7, with D perhaps TRBD1 (5 bases). Germline-derived CDR1 and CDR2 are SGHRS and YFSETQ. V dropped 1 base and J dropped 5 bases, with 19 bases sitting between them. This CDR3 has 16 residues. The CDR3 protein is CASSLYVGERRDEQYF. The CDR3 bases are TGCGCCAGCAGCTTGTACGTAGGGGAAAGACGAGACGAGCAGTACTTC.

There are a few counts of this clonotype. The chain couples TRBV29-1 to TRBJ2-7; D is uncertain. The CDR3 has 10 amino acids. Germline V gene sequence: CDR1 SQVTM, CDR2 ANQGSEA. Trimming took 6 bases from V and 6 from J, leaving 9 bases between them. This chain's CDR3 is CSVTDGEQYF. In nucleotides, the CDR3 is TGCAGCGTGACCGATGGCGAGCAGTACTTC.

This clonotype was counted many times. This sequence joins TRBV18 and TRBJ1-5, with D uncertain. Trimming cost V 4 bases and J 2 bases, with 9 bases left between them. CDR1 KGHSH and CDR2 LQKENI come from the germline V gene. The CDR3 extends over 14 amino acids. CDR3 sequence reads: CASSHRTGNQPQHF. In DNA, the CDR3 is TGTGCCAGCTCACACCGGACCGGCAATCAGCCCCAGCATTTT.

This clonotype was picked up many times. The chain recombines TRBV11-2 with TRBJ1-2; D ambiguous. The CDR3 is made up of 13 amino acids. V lost 5 bases, J lost 3 bases, and 10 bases lay in between. In germline, CDR1 is SGHAT, CDR2 FQNNGV. The DNA for the CDR3 is TGTGCCAGCAGCCATTTCTCTGACTATGGCTACACCTTC. It is translated as CASSHFSDYGYTF.